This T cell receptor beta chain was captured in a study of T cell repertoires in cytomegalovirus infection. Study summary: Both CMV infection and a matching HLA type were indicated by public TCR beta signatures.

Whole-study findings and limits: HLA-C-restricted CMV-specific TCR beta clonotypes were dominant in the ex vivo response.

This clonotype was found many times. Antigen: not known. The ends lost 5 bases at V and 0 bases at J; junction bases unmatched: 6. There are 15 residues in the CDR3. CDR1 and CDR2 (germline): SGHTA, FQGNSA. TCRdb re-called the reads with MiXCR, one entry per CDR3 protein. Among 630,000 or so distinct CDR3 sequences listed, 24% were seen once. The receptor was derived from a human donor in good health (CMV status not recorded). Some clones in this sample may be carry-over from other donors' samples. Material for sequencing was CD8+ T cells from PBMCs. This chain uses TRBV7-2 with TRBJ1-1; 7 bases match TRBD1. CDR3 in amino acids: CASSGPGQLNTEAFF. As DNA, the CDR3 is TGTGCCAGCAGCGGGCCGGGACAGCTGAACACTGAAGCTTTCTTT.